This record looks at one T cell receptor (beta chain) sequence and its context. Its antigen is not known. The source of the sample is a study of CD8 T cells in ankylosing spondylitis. Findings and caveats of the study: In reactive arthritis synovial fluid and blood, some motif variants had been reported before.

With V trimmed by 5 bases and J by 3 bases, 8 bases remained unmatched. In germline, CDR1 is SGHAT, CDR2 FQNNGV. The CDR3 totals 15 residues. TCRdb used MiXCR to reprocess the 5' RACE reads, holding one entry per CDR3 protein. This table holds approximately 200,000 distinct CDR3 sequences, 9.5% to 15% found once. This receptor was taken from a male donor with ankylosing spondylitis or in good health (not recorded which). The chain uses TRBV11-2 and TRBJ2-7, with 9 bases aligning to TRBD2. Sequencing used blood, either unsorted or a sorted T cell fraction (not recorded which). The CDR3 sequence is CASSLTSGVDYEQYF. The CDR3 nucleotides read TGTGCCAGCAGCCTGACTAGCGGAGTGGACTACGAGCAGTACTTC.